The 25 T cell receptor beta chains listed next were all sequenced from one sample in a study of T cells in narcolepsy. Sequencing used immunoSEQ multiplex PCR; TCRdb keeps in-frame clones, though not all of them. The sample gives tens of thousands of clones, about nine tenths of which show up once; less than 1.5% is in the top ten. The sequencing sample was made of CD45RA- memory CD4+ T cells from PBMCs. The receptors originated from a human donor with narcolepsy.

The chain links TRBV2 to TRBJ2-2; possible D gene TRBD1, 5 bases. V was cut by 5 bases and J by 0 bases, with 13 bases left in between. The CDR3 extends over 16 amino acids. Germline CDR1 is SNHLY and CDR2 is FYNNEI. The CDR3 spells CASSPWAGTNTGELFF. The CDR3 region has the DNA TGTGCCAGCAGTCCCTGGGCAGGGACGAACACCGGGGAGCTGTTTTTT.

The J gene is TRBJ2-5, the V gene TRBV5-4, with TRBD1 as a possible D gene (5 bases). The V gene's germline CDR1 is SGHNT and CDR2 YYREEE (reference sequence). V dropped 0 bases and J dropped 5 bases, with 8 bases sitting between them. This CDR3 is 13 amino acids long. The DNA for the CDR3 is TGTGCCAGCAGCTTGGACAGGAGTGAGACCCAGTACTTC. It is translated as CASSLDRSETQYF.

The V and J genes are TRBV5-1 and TRBJ2-1; 11 bases agree with TRBD2. Germline V gives CDR1 SGHRS, CDR2 YFSETQ. The CDR3 has 15 residues. V was clipped by 5 bases and J by 10 bases; unmatched bases: 11. The CDR3 DNA is TGCGCCAGCAGTCGGGAACTAGCGGGAGTCGACGAGCAGTTCTTC. Protein: CASSRELAGVDEQFF.

The chain links TRBV29-1 to TRBJ1-5; unclear D gene. Trimming cost V 4 bases and J 7 bases, with 14 bases left between them. CDR3 length: 13 residues. The germline CDR1 and CDR2 sequences are SQVTM and ANQGSEA. CDR3 loop: CSVGGGESQPQHF. Written as DNA, the CDR3 is TGCAGCGTTGGGGGAGGCGAGAGCCAGCCCCAGCATTTT. Complete variable domain (other parts from reference TRBV29-1 and TRBJ1-5): SAVISQKPSRDICQRGTSLTIQCQVDSQVTMMFWYRQQPGQSLTLIATANQGSEATYESGFVIDKFPISRPNLTFSTLTVSNMSPEDSSIYLCSVGGGESQPQHFGDGTRLSIL.

A word on this clone: An end of the junction does not agree with germline; a read error may underlie this. V usage is TRBV7-7 and J usage is TRBJ2-5; D not certain. The J call could be wrong; TRBJ2-7 is a better fit for the DNA end. Germline V gene data show CDR1 as SSHAT and CDR2 as FNYEAQ (reference sequence). The CDR3 runs to 14 residues. The CDR3 region is CASSLGGKTYEQYF. CDR3 coding DNA: TGTGCTAGCAGCTTAGGCGGTAAGACCTACGAGCAGTACTTC.

A single count supports this clone. The rearrangement joins TRBV2 to TRBJ2-7; tentatively, D is TRBD2 (6 bases). The V end lost 8 bases, the J end lost 0 bases, and 14 bases lay between the germline ends. CDR1 and CDR2 (germline): SNHLY, FYNNEI. CDR3 length equals 14 residues. CDR3 DNA sequence: TGTGCCAGCGTCCCCCGGGACTTCTCCTACGAGCAGTACTTC. The encoded protein is CASVPRDFSYEQYF.

V and J are TRBV13 and TRBJ2-6; D is perhaps TRBD2 (5 bases). Trimming took off 5 bases at V and 1 base at J, with 15 bases between the two ends. This CDR3 is 17 amino acids long. Germline V CDR1 and CDR2: PRHDT, FYEKMQ (reference sequence). For the CDR3, the DNA is TGTGCCAGCAGCCGCTCCTCCTGGAGGTCTGGGGCCAACGTCCTGACTTTC. Its protein is CASSRSSWRSGANVLTF.

The CDR3 sequence is CASSVGADSNQPQHF. The CDR3 bases are TGTGCCAGCAGTGTAGGGGCAGATAGCAATCAGCCCCAGCATTTT. V usage is TRBV6-1 and J usage is TRBJ1-5, with a possible D match to TRBD1 (5 bases). There are 15 residues in the CDR3. The ends were cut back, 4 bases at V and 0 bases at J, with 10 bases in the middle. Germline V gene lookup returns CDR1 MNHNS and CDR2 SASEGT.

The chain has TRBV18 and TRBJ1-2; D is uncertain. CDR1 is KGHSH and CDR2 is LQKENI in the germline V gene. This CDR3 spans 14 amino acids. V was pared by 6 bases and J by 4 bases, with 15 bases between. The CDR3 bases are TGTGCCAGCTCTCCCGACGAGGCAGGCTATGGCTACACCTTC. It yields the protein CASSPDEAGYGYTF. The variable domain in full, with the rest retrieved from reference TRBV18 and TRBJ1-2, is NAGVMQNPRHLVRRRGQEARLRCSPMKGHSHVYWYRQLPEEGLKFMVYLQKENIIDESGMPKERFSAEFPKEGPSILRIQQVVRGDSAAYFCASSPDEAGYGYTFGSGTRLTVV.

The V and J genes are TRBV9 and TRBJ2-6, with no clear D. The CDR3 covers 14 residues. Deletions cut 3 bases from V and 3 bases from J, with 7 bases between. Per the germline V gene, CDR1 is SGDLS and CDR2 is YYNGEE. DNA for the CDR3: TGTGCCAGCAGCGGGGGTCGTGGGGCCAACGTCCTGACTTTC. Protein sequence: CASSGGRGANVLTF.

This chain uses TRBV4-3 with TRBJ1-2, with D perhaps matching TRBD1 (6 bases). Germline CDR1 and CDR2: LGHNA and YSLEER. CDR3 length equals 15 residues. V lost 2 bases to trimming and J lost 8 bases, with 18 bases between them. CDR3 amino acids: CASSQTKGGYGGYTF. The CDR3 DNA sequence: TGCGCCAGCAGCCAAACTAAGGGGGGCTATGGCGGCTACACCTTC.

The sample holds a few counts of this clone. The chain is built from TRBV21-1 and TRBJ1-3; the D call in the table, TRBD1, was not verified against the DNA. TRBV21-1 is shown as a pseudogene. The CDR3 is 17 residues long. The CDR3 reads CASSATRNPSSGNTIYF. The CDR3 nucleotides are TGTGCCAGCAGCGCAACCAGGAATCCGAGCTCTGGAAACACCATATATTTT.

V usage is TRBV10-3 and J usage is TRBJ2-7; D unclear. Germline CDR1 and CDR2: ENHRY and SYGVKD. With 10 bases removed from V and 3 bases from J, the gap between germline ends came to 13 bases. The CDR3 runs 12 residues. The CDR3 loop is CATPKGHYEQYF. CDR3 nucleotide sequence: TGTGCCACCCCGAAAGGGCACTACGAGCAGTACTTC.

This chain uses TRBV6-5 with TRBJ2-3; D might be TRBD1 (8 bases). Germline CDR1 reads MNHEY; CDR2 reads SVGAGI. This CDR3 comprises 15 residues. Trimming cost V 6 bases and J 1 base, with 14 bases left between them. The CDR3 DNA follows: TGTGCCAGCAGACCGGGGGGACAGGGCACAGATACGCAGTATTTT. Its protein product is CASRPGGQGTDTQYF.

CDR3 loop: CASSVVEGTGNTIYF. The CDR3 DNA follows: TGTGCCAGCAGCGTAGTCGAGGGGACTGGAAACACCATATATTTT. This chain links TRBV9 with TRBJ1-3; TRBD1 might be the D (5 bases). Trimming pared 0 bases from V and 2 bases from J, leaving 9 bases between. The CDR3 runs to 15 residues. Germline CDR1 is SGDLS and CDR2 is YYNGEE.

This clone turned up a few times. The chain's CDR3 is CASSDPGQGRNYGYTF. DNA of the CDR3: TGTGCCAGCAGTGACCCTGGACAGGGGAGAAACTATGGCTACACCTTC. The gene calls are TRBV6-1 and TRBJ1-2, with 9 bases aligning to TRBD1. This CDR3 comprises 16 residues. Trimming cost V 3 bases and J 2 bases; bases outside gene matches: 7. The germline V gene encodes CDR1 MNHNS and CDR2 SASEGT.

The J gene is TRBJ1-2, the V gene TRBV11-3, with unresolved D. V shed 5 bases and J shed 7 bases, with 14 bases lying between them. The CDR3 length is 13 residues. The germline V gene has CDR1 SGHNT and CDR2 YENEEA. CDR3 sequence: CASSGDRSFGYTF. The DNA of the CDR3 is TGTGCCAGCAGCGGAGACCGGTCGTTTGGCTACACCTTC.

The chain couples TRBV9 to TRBJ2-5, with D unresolved. Trimming stripped 0 bases from V and 2 bases from J, with 8 bases between. This CDR3 is built from 14 residues. Germline CDR1 SGDLS, CDR2 YYNGEE. In DNA, the CDR3 is TGTGCCAGCAGCGTAGCCCCTTTTCAAGAGACCCAGTACTTC. The encoded protein is CASSVAPFQETQYF.

The count of this clone is one. The V gene is TRBV27, the J gene TRBJ2-3; the D is unclear. V was clipped by 2 bases and J by 6 bases, with 9 bases between them. The CDR3 runs 13 residues. Looked up from germline, CDR1 is MNHEY and CDR2 is SMNVEV (reference sequence). CDR3: CASSLEFGDTQYF. The CDR3 coding sequence is TGTGCCAGCAGTTTAGAGTTTGGTGATACGCAGTATTTT.

The chain employs TRBV7-7 and TRBJ2-3; weak D call: TRBD2 (5 bases). V was cut by 1 base and J by 3 bases, with 14 bases left in between. The CDR3 is made up of 16 amino acids. The germline CDR1 and CDR2 sequences are SSHAT and FNYEAQ (reference sequence). This CDR3 is CASSLGIREGTDTQYF. The CDR3 nucleotides are TGTGCCAGCAGCTTAGGCATCCGGGAAGGAACAGATACGCAGTATTTT.

The rearrangement links TRBV4-3 to TRBJ2-7, with 7 bases fitting TRBD1. After removal of 0 bases from V and 3 bases from J, the junction contained 5 bases not matched to a gene. The CDR3 spans 15 residues. The germline CDR1 and CDR2 sequences are LGHNA and YSLEER. The CDR3 sequence: CASSQDLNRGYEQYF. For the CDR3, the DNA is TGCGCCAGCAGCCAAGATTTGAACAGGGGCTACGAGCAGTACTTC.

The chain joins TRBV7-2 to TRBJ2-7, with TRBD1 matching over 9 bases. Germline V lookup: CDR1 SGHTA, CDR2 FQGNSA. The CDR3 extends over 14 amino acids. Germline trimming cut 4 bases from V and 4 bases from J; bases unmatched to any gene: 5. In DNA, the CDR3 is TGTGCCAGCAGCTCTCGGACAGGGGAATACGAGCAGTACTTC. It is translated as CASSSRTGEYEQYF.

The rearrangement joins TRBV11-2 to TRBJ2-2; D is unclear. Germline V gene lookup returns CDR1 SGHAT and CDR2 FQNNGV. Trimming stripped 5 bases from V and 5 bases from J, with 6 bases between. The CDR3 runs 12 residues. The CDR3 DNA reads TGTGCCAGCAGCCGGTGGACCGGGGAGCTGTTTTTT. Translated, it gives CASSRWTGELFF.

The chain couples TRBV5-1 to TRBJ2-1; TRBD1 might be the D (5 bases). Germline lookup yields CDR1 SGHRS and CDR2 YFSETQ. V lost 2 bases, J lost 4 bases, and 7 bases lay in between. This CDR3 contains 13 residues. For the CDR3, the DNA is TGCGCCAGCAGCTTTGCAGGGTACAATGAGCAGTTCTTC. Protein sequence: CASSFAGYNEQFF.

This rearrangement joins TRBV18 to TRBJ2-5; 8 nucleotides agree with TRBD1. The CDR3 length is 15 residues. Germline loops: CDR1 KGHSH, CDR2 LQKENI. The ends lost 5 bases at V and 1 base at J; junction bases unmatched: 6. The CDR3 region is CASSILTGVQETQYF. The CDR3 nucleotides read TGTGCCAGCTCAATCCTGACAGGGGTCCAAGAGACCCAGTACTTC.